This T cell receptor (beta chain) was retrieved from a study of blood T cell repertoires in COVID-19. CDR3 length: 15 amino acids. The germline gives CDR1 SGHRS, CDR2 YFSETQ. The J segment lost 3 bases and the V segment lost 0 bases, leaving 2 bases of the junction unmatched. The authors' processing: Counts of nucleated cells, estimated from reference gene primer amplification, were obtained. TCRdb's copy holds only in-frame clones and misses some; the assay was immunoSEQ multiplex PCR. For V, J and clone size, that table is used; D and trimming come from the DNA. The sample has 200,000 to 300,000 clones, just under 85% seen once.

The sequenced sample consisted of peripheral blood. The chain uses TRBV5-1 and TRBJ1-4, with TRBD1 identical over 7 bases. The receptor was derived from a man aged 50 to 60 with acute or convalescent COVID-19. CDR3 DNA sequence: TGCGCCAGCAGCTTGGGGGGGACAGCTAATGAAAAACTGTTTTTT. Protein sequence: CASSLGGTANEKLFF.